The entry that follows covers one TCR beta chain sequence. Its specificity is unknown. This sample was included in a study of T-cell memory formation after mild COVID-19. The length of the CDR3 is 14 residues. V was trimmed by 0 bases and J by 7 bases, leaving 12 bases between them. Per the germline V gene, CDR1 is MNHEY and CDR2 is SVGEGT. Whole-study results and caveats: A second wave expanding day 15 to 37 was CD4+-biased; contracting clones were balanced.

TCRdb called the 5' RACE reads again in MiXCR, with one record for every CDR3 protein. The sample lists about 270,000 distinct CDR3 sequences, about a sixth occurring once. The TCR originated in a man aged 18 to 30 who had mild COVID-19 (a few samples of this study predate the infection). Cell type and time point are not known. V is TRBV6-2 or TRBV6-3 and J is TRBJ2-5; no clear D gene. Material for sequencing was PBMCs or a T cell subset sorted from them (not recorded which). The CDR3 reads CASSYSARVGTQYF. The CDR3 DNA reads TGTGCCAGCAGTTACTCCGCCCGGGTCGGGACCCAGTACTTC.